This T cell receptor beta chain emerged from a study of radiation and T cells in renal cell carcinoma. This CDR3 spans 14 amino acids. V lost 0 bases and J 6 bases, leaving 9 bases between the germline ends. CDR1 SGHRS and CDR2 YFSETQ come from the germline V gene. Sample time point: blood 4 weeks post-SBRT, at nephrectomy. Treatment here: 15 Gy SBRT to primary tumor, nephrectomy 4 weeks later. Data came from immunoSEQ multiplex PCR; TCRdb stores just in-frame clones and leaves some out. The data contain about 86,000 clones, 70% to 90% of them seen just once; the ten biggest clones take up roughly a tenth.

The V gene is TRBV5-1, the J gene TRBJ2-2; D is uncertain. Sequenced material: blood, taken from a patient whose treatment included radiotherapy and nephrectomy. The receptor comes from a man aged 50 or older with renal cell carcinoma. The CDR3 coding sequence is TGCGCCAGCAGCTTGGTGTATGCGGCCGGGGAGCTGTTTTTT. Encoded protein: CASSLVYAAGELFF.